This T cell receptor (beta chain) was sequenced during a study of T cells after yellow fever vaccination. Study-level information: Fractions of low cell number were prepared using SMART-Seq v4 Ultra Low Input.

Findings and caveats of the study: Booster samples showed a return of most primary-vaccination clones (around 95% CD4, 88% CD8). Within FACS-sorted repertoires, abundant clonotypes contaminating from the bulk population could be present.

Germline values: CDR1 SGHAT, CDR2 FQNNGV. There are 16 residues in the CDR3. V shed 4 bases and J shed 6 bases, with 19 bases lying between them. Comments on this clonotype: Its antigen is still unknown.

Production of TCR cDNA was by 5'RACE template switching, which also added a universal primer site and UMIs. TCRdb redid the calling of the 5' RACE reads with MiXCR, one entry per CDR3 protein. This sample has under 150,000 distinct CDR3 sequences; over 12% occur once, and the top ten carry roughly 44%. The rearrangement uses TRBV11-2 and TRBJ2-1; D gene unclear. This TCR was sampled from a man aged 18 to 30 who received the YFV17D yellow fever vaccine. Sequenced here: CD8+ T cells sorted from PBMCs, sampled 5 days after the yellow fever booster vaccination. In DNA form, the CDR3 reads TGTGCCAGCAGCTCGGCTTCTGACCCTTGGGGCAATGAGCAGTTCTTC. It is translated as CASSSASDPWGNEQFF.